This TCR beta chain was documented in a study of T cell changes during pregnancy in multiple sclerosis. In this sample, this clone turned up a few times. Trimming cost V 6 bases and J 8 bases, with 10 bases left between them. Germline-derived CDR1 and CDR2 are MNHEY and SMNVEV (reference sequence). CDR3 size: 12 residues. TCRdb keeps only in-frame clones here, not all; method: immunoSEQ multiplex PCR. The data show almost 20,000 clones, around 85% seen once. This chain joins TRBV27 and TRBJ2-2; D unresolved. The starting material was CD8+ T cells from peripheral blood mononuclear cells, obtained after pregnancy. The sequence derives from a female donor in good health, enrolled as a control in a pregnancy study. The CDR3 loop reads CASSPTPGELFF. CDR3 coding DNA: TGTGCCAGCAGCCCCACTCCAGGGGAGCTGTTTTTT.